Below, 3 T cell receptor beta chains from the same sample are listed, as sequenced in a study of blood T cells in healthy people across ages. A second PCR of 7 to 11 cycles used a sample-barcoded 5' primer and a J-beta primer mix. One entry per CDR3 protein results from TCRdb running MiXCR on the 5' RACE reads. Of around 2 million distinct CDR3 sequences in the sample, about two fifths were seen once. The sequenced sample consisted of blood. These receptors all stem from a human donor in good health.

In its sample, this clonotype was seen a few times. CDR3 sequence: CASSLALARTDTQYF. DNA of the CDR3: TGCGCCAGCAGCTTGGCCTTGGCGAGGACAGATACGCAGTATTTT. The V call is TRBV5-1, the J call TRBJ2-3; D gene unclear. The CDR3 is 15 amino acids. V shed 0 bases and J shed 3 bases, with 11 bases lying between them. Germline CDR1 reads SGHRS; CDR2 reads YFSETQ.

This rearrangement joins TRBV20-1 to TRBJ2-1; D not certain. The V end was cut by 1 base, the J end by 8 bases, with 15 bases between. CDR3 length equals 14 residues. Germline CDR1 DFQATT, CDR2 SNEGSKA (reference sequence). The CDR3 sequence: CSARGADPRDEQFF. DNA for the CDR3: TGCAGTGCTAGAGGAGCTGACCCCCGCGATGAGCAGTTCTTC.

This clonotype was observed at least ten times. The chain recombines TRBV29-1 with TRBJ2-4; maybe TRBD1 (5 bases). The CDR3 consists of 13 residues. Germline CDR1 is SQVTM and CDR2 is ANQGSEA. V was shortened by 7 bases and J by 3 bases, with 13 bases between the two germline ends. CDR3 residues: CSALTENKNIQYF. The CDR3 DNA is TGCAGCGCCTTGACAGAAAACAAAAACATTCAGTACTTC. Using reference TRBV29-1 and TRBJ2-4 for the parts outside the CDR3, the full variable domain is SAVISQKPSRDICQRGTSLTIQCQVDSQVTMMFWYRQQPGQSLTLIATANQGSEATYESGFVIDKFPISRPNLTFSTLTVSNMSPEDSSIYLCSALTENKNIQYFGAGTRLSVL.